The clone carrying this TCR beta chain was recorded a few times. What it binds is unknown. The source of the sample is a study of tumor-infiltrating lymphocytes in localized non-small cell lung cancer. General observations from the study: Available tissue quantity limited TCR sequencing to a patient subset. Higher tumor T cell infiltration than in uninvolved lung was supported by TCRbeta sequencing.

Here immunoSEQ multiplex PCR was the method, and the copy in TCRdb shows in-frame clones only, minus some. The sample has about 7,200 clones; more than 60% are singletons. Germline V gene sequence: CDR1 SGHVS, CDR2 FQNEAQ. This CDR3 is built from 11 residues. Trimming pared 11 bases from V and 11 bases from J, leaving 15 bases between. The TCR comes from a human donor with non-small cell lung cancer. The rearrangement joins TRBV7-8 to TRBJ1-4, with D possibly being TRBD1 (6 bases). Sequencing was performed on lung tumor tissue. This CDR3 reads CASEGEGKLFF. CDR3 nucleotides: TGTGCCTCCGAGGGGGAAGGGAAACTGTTTTTT.